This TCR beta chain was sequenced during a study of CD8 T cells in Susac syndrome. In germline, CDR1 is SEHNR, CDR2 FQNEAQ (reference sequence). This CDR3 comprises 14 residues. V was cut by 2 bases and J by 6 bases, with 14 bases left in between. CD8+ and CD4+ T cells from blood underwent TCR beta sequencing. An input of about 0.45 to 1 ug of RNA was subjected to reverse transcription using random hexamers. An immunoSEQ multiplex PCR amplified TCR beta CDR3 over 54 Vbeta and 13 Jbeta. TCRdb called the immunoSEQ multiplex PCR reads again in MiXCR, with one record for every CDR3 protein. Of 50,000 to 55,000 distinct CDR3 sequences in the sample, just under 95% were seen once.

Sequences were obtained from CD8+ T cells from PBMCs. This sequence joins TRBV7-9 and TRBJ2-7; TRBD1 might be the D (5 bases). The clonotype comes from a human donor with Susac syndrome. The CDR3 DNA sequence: TGTGCCAGCAGCTTAATTGCAGGGTACGGCGAGCAGTACTTC. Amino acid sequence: CASSLIAGYGEQYF.